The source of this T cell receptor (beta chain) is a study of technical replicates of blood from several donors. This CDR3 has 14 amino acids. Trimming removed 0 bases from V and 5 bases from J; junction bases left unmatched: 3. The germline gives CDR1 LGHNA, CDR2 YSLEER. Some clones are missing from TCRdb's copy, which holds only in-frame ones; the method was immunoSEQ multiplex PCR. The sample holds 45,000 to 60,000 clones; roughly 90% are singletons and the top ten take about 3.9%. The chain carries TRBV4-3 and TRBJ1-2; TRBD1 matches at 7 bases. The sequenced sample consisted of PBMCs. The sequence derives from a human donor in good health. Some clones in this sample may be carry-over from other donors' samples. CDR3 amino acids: CASSQEPGGYGYTF. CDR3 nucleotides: TGCGCCAGCAGCCAAGAACCAGGGGGTTATGGCTACACCTTC.